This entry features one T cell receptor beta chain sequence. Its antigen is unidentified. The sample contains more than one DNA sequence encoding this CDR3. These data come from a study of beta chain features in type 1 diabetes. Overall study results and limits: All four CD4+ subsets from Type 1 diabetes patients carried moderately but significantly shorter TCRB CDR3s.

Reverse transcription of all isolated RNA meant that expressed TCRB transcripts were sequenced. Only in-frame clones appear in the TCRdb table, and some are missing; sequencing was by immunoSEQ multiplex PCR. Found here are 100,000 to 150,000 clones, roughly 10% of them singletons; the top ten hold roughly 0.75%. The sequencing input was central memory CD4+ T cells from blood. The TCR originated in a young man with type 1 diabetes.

CDR3 loop: CASSYSRTGDSPLHF. The CDR3 coding sequence is TGTGCCAGCAGTTACTCAAGGACTGGGGATTCACCCCTCCACTTT. The V call is TRBV6-5, the J call TRBJ1-6, with D hard to call. V lost 0 bases to trimming and J lost 8 bases, with 11 bases between them. CDR3 length: 15 residues. From germline, CDR1 is MNHEY and CDR2 SVGAGI.